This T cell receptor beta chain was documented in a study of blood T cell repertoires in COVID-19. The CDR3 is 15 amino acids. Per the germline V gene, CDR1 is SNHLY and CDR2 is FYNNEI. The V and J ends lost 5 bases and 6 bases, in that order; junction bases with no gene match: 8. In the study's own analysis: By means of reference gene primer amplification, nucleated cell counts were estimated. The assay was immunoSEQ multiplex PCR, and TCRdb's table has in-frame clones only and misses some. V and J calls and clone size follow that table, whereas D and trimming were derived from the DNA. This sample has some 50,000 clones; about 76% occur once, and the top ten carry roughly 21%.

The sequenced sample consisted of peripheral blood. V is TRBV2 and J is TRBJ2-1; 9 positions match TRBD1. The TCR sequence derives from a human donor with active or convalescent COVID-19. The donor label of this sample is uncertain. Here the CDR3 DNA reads TGTGCCAGCAGTCCTACAGGGGGCCTAGGCAATGAGCAGTTCTTC. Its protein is CASSPTGGLGNEQFF.